The subject of this entry is one TCR beta chain. The record originates from a study of CXCR3-negative and CXCR3-positive naive CD8 T cells. On the study more broadly: The study obtained around 140 million TRB reads, about 1.5 +/- 0.3 million per library.

UMI-labeled 5' RACE yielded the TRB cDNA libraries. TCRdb re-called the 5' RACE reads; one entry per CDR3 protein, DNA not given. The table counts tens of thousands of distinct CDR3 sequences; around 1.5% lies in the top ten. By phenotype, naive CD8+ T cells were CD45RO-CCR7+CD27+CD95-. CDR1 MDHEN and CDR2 SYDVKM come from the germline V gene. The CDR3 has 12 amino acids. This clonotype was sampled from a human donor in good health. Some clones in this sample may be carry-over from other donors' samples. V gene TRBV28 combines with J gene TRBJ2-1; with no DNA, the TCRdb D assignment of TRBD1 cannot be verified. Sequencing used naive CXCR3- CD8+ T cells from blood. Indicated subset: CD45RO-CCR7+CD27+CD95- naive CD8+ T cells lacking CXCR3 (TNR3-). The CDR3 sequence: CASAAFRDEQFF.